The 25 T cell receptor beta chains given below trace back to one sample, sequenced in a study of persistence of HIV-infected CD4 T cells. No antigen has been assigned to these receptors. This was the immunoSEQ version 4 assay in survey mode. TCRdb's table, derived via immunoSEQ multiplex PCR, lists solely in-frame clones and lacks some. The data hold some 58,000 clones, with less than 85% observed a single time. An overlapping HIV-1 Gag peptide pool stimulated these cells at 0.95 to 1 ug/peptide/mL. Sorted nonresponding memory CD4+ T cells were CD40L-negative, CD69-negative, CD45RO-high. The sample consisted of CD4+ T cells sorted from PBMCs after roughly 17-hour stimulation, taken from a patient who received antiretroviral therapy. These receptor sequences come from an adult man with HIV who was CMV-seropositive.

The chain is built from TRBV19 and TRBJ1-5; 8 bases line up with TRBD1. The CDR3 is made up of 13 amino acids. Losses at the gene ends were 9 bases for V and 4 bases for J; bases not matched to a gene: 5. Germline V lookup: CDR1 LNHDA, CDR2 SQIVND (reference sequence). The CDR3 nucleotides read TGTGCCAGCAAGGACAGGGAGAATCAGCCCCAGCATTTT. It codes for CASKDRENQPQHF. The variable domain in full, with the rest retrieved from reference TRBV19 and TRBJ1-5, is DGGITQSPKYLFRKEGQNVTLSCEQNLNHDAMYWYRQDPGQGLRLIYYSQIVNDFQKGDIAEGYSVSREKKESFPLTVTSAQKNPTAFYLCASKDRENQPQHFGDGTRLSIL.

The table lists this clone with a count of one. The sample contains more than one DNA sequence encoding this CDR3. The chain links TRBV19 to TRBJ2-1, with 10 bases matching TRBD2. V lost 3 bases, J lost 6 bases, and 5 bases stayed unmatched. Germline V CDR1 and CDR2: LNHDA, SQIVND (reference sequence). This CDR3 has 15 amino acids. The CDR3 is CASSIGLAGVNEQFF. The CDR3 DNA is TGTGCCAGTAGTATCGGGCTAGCGGGGGTCAATGAGCAGTTCTTC. The whole variable domain, filled in from reference TRBV19 and TRBJ2-1, reads DGGITQSPKYLFRKEGQNVTLSCEQNLNHDAMYWYRQDPGQGLRLIYYSQIVNDFQKGDIAEGYSVSREKKESFPLTVTSAQKNPTAFYLCASSIGLAGVNEQFFGPGTRLTVL.

This clone was seen a handful of times. V and J are TRBV3-1 (or the pseudogene TRBV3-2) and TRBJ1-1; weak D call: TRBD1 (6 bases). The CDR3 covers 16 residues. CDR1 LGHDT and CDR2 YNNKEL come from the germline V gene (reference sequence). The ends were cut back, 2 bases at V and 1 base at J, with 14 bases in the middle. CDR3 bases: TGTGCCAGCAGCCAAACCACCAGGGGCTCGAACACTGAAGCTTTCTTT. It is translated as CASSQTTRGSNTEAFF.

V usage is TRBV15 and J usage is TRBJ2-1; D may match TRBD1 or TRBD2 (5 bases each). The CDR3 contains 16 residues. Looked up from germline, CDR1 is LNHNV and CDR2 is YYDKDF (reference sequence). Trimming stripped 5 bases from V and 4 bases from J, with 18 bases between. The CDR3 loop is CATSPGRHSLYNEQFF. CDR3 coding DNA: TGTGCCACCAGCCCGGGACGGCACTCTTTGTACAATGAGCAGTTCTTC.

The V call is TRBV7-2, the J call TRBJ1-5; D is uncertain. This CDR3 has 15 amino acids. V was clipped by 1 base and J by 0 bases, with 7 bases between them. Germline CDR1 SGHTA, CDR2 FQGNSA. For the CDR3, the DNA is TGTGCCAGCAGCTTAGGATTTTATAGCAATCAGCCCCAGCATTTT. This codes for CASSLGFYSNQPQHF.

The rearrangement joins TRBV3-1 (or the pseudogene TRBV3-2) to TRBJ2-3, with 13 positions matching TRBD2. Germline V gene data show CDR1 as LGHDT and CDR2 as YNNKEL (reference sequence). V shed 5 bases, J shed 5 bases, and the junction held 4 bases outside the gene matches. This CDR3 region has 15 residues. CDR3 amino acids: CASSSGLAGVDTQYF. The CDR3 DNA sequence: TGTGCCAGCAGCTCCGGACTAGCGGGGGTAGATACGCAGTATTTT.

Only a few counts were recorded for this clone. V gene TRBV28 combines with J gene TRBJ1-1; no clear D. The CDR3 has 11 amino acids. CDR1 MDHEN and CDR2 SYDVKM come from the germline V gene. Trimming pared 7 bases from V and 1 base from J, leaving 4 bases between. CDR3 residues: CASTSNTEAFF. CDR3 sequence (DNA): TGTGCCAGCACCTCGAACACTGAAGCTTTCTTT.

Only a few counts were recorded for this clone. The CDR3 protein is CASRDRGGTDTQYF. CDR3 DNA sequence: TGTGCCAGTAGGGACAGGGGAGGGACAGATACGCAGTATTTT. The V call is TRBV6-6, the J call TRBJ2-3; TRBD1 agrees at 10 bases. The V gene's germline CDR1 is MNHNY and CDR2 SVGAGI (reference sequence). The trim removed 9 bases at V and 3 bases at J, leaving 6 bases unmatched. This CDR3 comprises 14 residues.

This clone turned up a few times. At one of its ends the junction is not consistent with the germline gene, which may arise from a read error. V is TRBV2 and J is TRBJ2-2, with TRBD1 matching over 9 bases. The length of the CDR3 is 14 residues. Germline V CDR1 and CDR2: SNHLY, FYNNEI. CDR3 bases: TGTGCCAGCAGCGAAGGGACAGGGCGAGGGGAGCTGTTTTTT. Protein sequence: CASSEGTGRGELFF.

The V gene is TRBV5-1, the J gene TRBJ2-2; no definite D call. V was clipped by 0 bases and J by 0 bases, with 9 bases between them. Germline V gives CDR1 SGHRS, CDR2 YFSETQ. The CDR3 spans 16 residues. The CDR3 nucleotides read TGCGCCAGCAGCTTGGCCAACGCCCCGAACACCGGGGAGCTGTTTTTT. Protein sequence: CASSLANAPNTGELFF.

This chain uses TRBV20-1 with TRBJ1-1; weak D call: TRBD1 (5 bases). The CDR3 sequence is 16 residues long. Germline CDR1 reads DFQATT; CDR2 reads SNEGSKA (reference sequence). The germline V and J ends were trimmed by 3 bases and 10 bases, with 27 bases remaining between them. The CDR3 sequence is CSASPGRHRPSGGAFF. The CDR3 nucleotides are TGCAGTGCTAGTCCGGGCCGACACAGGCCTTCAGGTGGAGCTTTCTTT.

The gene calls are TRBV4-1 and TRBJ1-5; weak D call: TRBD1 (5 bases). There are 17 residues in the CDR3. V was cut by 1 base and J by 4 bases, with 17 bases left in between. The V gene's germline CDR1 is MGHRA and CDR2 YSYEKL. The CDR3, as DNA: TGCGCCAGCAGCCAAGGGTCCAGGGCCTCCGGGAATCAGCCCCAGCATTTT. The encoded protein is CASSQGSRASGNQPQHF.

This chain connects TRBV5-1 to TRBJ1-1; 9 bases fit TRBD1. The ends lost 4 bases at V and 4 bases at J; junction bases unmatched: 8. The V gene's germline CDR1 is SGHRS and CDR2 YFSETQ. The CDR3 sequence is 15 residues long. CDR3 nucleotide sequence: TGCGCCAGCAGCCCCCGGGACAGGGTGGGCACTGAAGCTTTCTTT. This codes for CASSPRDRVGTEAFF.

J is TRBJ1-2 and V is TRBV29-1, with 9 bases aligning to TRBD1. The V and J ends lost 4 bases and 5 bases, in that order; junction bases with no gene match: 2. CDR1 SQVTM and CDR2 ANQGSEA come from the germline V gene. The CDR3 runs to 12 residues. In DNA, the CDR3 is TGCAGCGTTGTGGGGACAGGGTATGGCTACACCTTC. Encoded protein: CSVVGTGYGYTF.

This sequence joins TRBV5-4 and TRBJ1-2; TRBD1 might be the D (6 bases). The V end was cut by 2 bases, the J end by 0 bases, with 8 bases between. The germline gives CDR1 SGHNT, CDR2 YYREEE (reference sequence). The length of the CDR3 is 14 residues. CDR3: CASSLQGANYGYTF. CDR3 in DNA: TGTGCCAGCAGCTTACAGGGAGCTAACTATGGCTACACCTTC.

This chain uses TRBV2 with TRBJ2-7; no definite D call. This CDR3 has 12 residues. Looked up from germline, CDR1 is SNHLY and CDR2 is FYNNEI. The V and J ends lost 1 base and 7 bases respectively, with 8 bases between them. The CDR3 DNA reads TGTGCCAGCAGTGAAGGGACCCTTGAGCAGTACTTC. Its translation: CASSEGTLEQYF.

The V gene is TRBV28, the J gene TRBJ1-4, with D uncertain. This CDR3 is 17 amino acids long. V lost 6 bases, J lost 7 bases, and 24 bases lay in between. The germline CDR1 and CDR2 sequences are MDHEN and SYDVKM. CDR3 DNA sequence: TGTGCCAGCAGCCACCAAACCCGCCGGACCAAGGTTGAAAAACTGTTTTTT. It specifies CASSHQTRRTKVEKLFF.

The gene calls are TRBV5-1 and TRBJ2-2; TRBD2 might be the D (6 bases). Deletions cut 4 bases from V and 3 bases from J, with 16 bases between. From germline, CDR1 is SGHRS and CDR2 YFSETQ. The CDR3 has 16 residues. Written as DNA, the CDR3 is TGCGCCAGCAGCCCCCTCCCATCGGGAGACACCGGGGAGCTGTTTTTT. Translating gives CASSPLPSGDTGELFF.

This chain joins TRBV21-1 and TRBJ1-1. TRBV21-1 is assigned pseudogene status. The CDR3 loop spans 14 amino acids. CDR3 region: CASYPGTCGAEAFF. CDR3 nucleotides: TGTGCCAGCTATCCCGGGACTTGTGGGGCTGAAGCTTTCTTT.

V gene TRBV4-1 combines with J gene TRBJ1-5; D uncertain. V lost 0 bases, J lost 16 bases, and 16 bases lay in between. The CDR3 sequence is 13 residues long. Germline loops: CDR1 MGHRA, CDR2 YSYEKL. Here the CDR3 reads CASSQESGVPRHF. The CDR3 nucleotides are TGCGCCAGCAGCCAAGAGTCCGGGGTTCCCCGTCATTTT.

The chain uses TRBV6-4 and TRBJ2-2; D gene ambiguous. Trimming shortened V by 3 bases and J by 4 bases, and 12 bases separated the two germline ends. Germline V gene sequence: CDR1 MRHNA, CDR2 SNTAGT. The CDR3 is 15 residues long. The CDR3 DNA reads as TGTGCCAGCAGTGAGCTGGGGATGGGCACCGGGGAGCTGTTTTTT. As protein: CASSELGMGTGELFF.

V is TRBV3-1 (or the pseudogene TRBV3-2) and J is TRBJ1-4; the D is unclear. CDR1 and CDR2 from the germline V gene are LGHDT and YNNKEL (reference sequence). The CDR3 runs 14 residues. V lost 3 bases to trimming and J lost 0 bases, with 5 bases between them. The CDR3, as DNA: TGTGCCAGCAGCCACAGCTCAACTAATGAAAAACTGTTTTTT. This translates into CASSHSSTNEKLFF.

This chain's CDR3 is CASSHDFTGELFF. The CDR3 DNA reads as TGTGCCAGCAGCCACGATTTCACGGGGGAGCTGTTTTTT. The rearrangement uses TRBV4-2 and TRBJ2-2; D uncertain. Deletions cut 3 bases from V and 8 bases from J, with 10 bases between. The CDR3 contains 13 residues. Germline V CDR1 and CDR2: LGHNA, YNFKEQ.

The chain is built from TRBV7-9 and TRBJ2-2, with D maybe TRBD2 (5 bases). The length of the CDR3 is 15 residues. Trimming removed 5 bases at V and 5 bases at J, with 15 bases between. Germline lookup yields CDR1 SEHNR and CDR2 FQNEAQ (reference sequence). DNA for the CDR3: TGTGCCAGCAGCCCAGACTACATCCGGACCGGGGAGCTGTTTTTT. It specifies CASSPDYIRTGELFF.

The chain is built from TRBV7-9 and TRBJ2-7, with TRBD2 matching over 8 bases. CDR1 and CDR2 from the germline V gene are SEHNR and FQNEAQ (reference sequence). The CDR3 is 15 amino acids. The junction had 2 bases not matched to a gene; V was cut back by 0 bases and J by 1 base. This chain's CDR3 is CASSLAVAGSYEQYF. The CDR3 region has the DNA TGTGCCAGCAGCTTAGCGGTAGCGGGGTCCTACGAGCAGTACTTC.